This paragraph reports one T cell receptor beta chain. Its antigen is not identified. This record comes from a study of CD8+CD57+ T cells in acquired aplastic anemia. About the study: Sorted CD4+ and CD8+ cells yielded 3.2 ug of DNA on average.

Profiling that covered TCR beta VDJ and CDR3 relied on genomic DNA as its template. TCRdb reanalysed the reads using MiXCR and keeps one entry per CDR3 protein. The sample consists of around 200,000 distinct CDR3 sequences, roughly 60% of them appearing once. Before being chosen for sequencing, patients had shown CD8+CD57+ cell expansion by flow cytometry. Untreated patients provided the blood samples, with no therapy given before sampling. Notes on the study in general: Levels of CD8+ Simpson's diversity were not significantly distinct in patients versus controls. Patients and controls were found to share about 31 CD8+ CDR3 sequences.

This receptor was identified in a human donor with aplastic anemia. The sample comprised sorted CD4+, CD8+, or CD8+CD57+ T cells (not recorded which) from PBMCs.

The CDR3 loop is CASSGQYRTEAFF. CDR3 sequence (DNA): TGTGCCAGCAGTGGACAGTACAGGACTGAAGCTTTCTTT. The V gene is TRBV25-1, the J gene TRBJ1-1; perhaps TRBD1 as D (5 bases). V was clipped by 4 bases and J by 5 bases, with 11 bases between them. Germline V gives CDR1 MGHDK, CDR2 SYGVNS. The CDR3 totals 13 residues.